One TCR beta chain is described in this entry. Antigen: not known. These data belong to a study of cytomegalovirus exposure and HLA in healthy donors. Notes on the study in general: Most TCR beta V segments were productive about 87% or about 30% of the time in an earlier analysis.

Healthy people donating bone marrow made up the donors. The study ran its PCR with 60 Vbeta and 13 Jbeta primers. As handled by the study authors: It was a later analysis that counted about 80 million unique TCR beta chains, of which around 11 million were shared. Data came from immunoSEQ multiplex PCR; TCRdb stores just in-frame clones and leaves some out. D and trimming come from the DNA, and the V and J calls and clone size come from that table. The sample has about 130,000 clones, 75% to 90% seen once. The sample comprised PBMCs. This TCR derives from a woman aged 40 to 50 in good health and CMV-seropositive.

CDR3 sequence (DNA): TGTGCCAGCAGCTTAGCGAGGCCGGGAGAGACCCAGTACTTC. Translation: CASSLARPGETQYF. The chain carries TRBV7-9 and TRBJ2-5, with D unclear. Looked up from germline, CDR1 is SEHNR and CDR2 is FQNEAQ (reference sequence). This CDR3 is 14 amino acids long. Trimming left V 0 bases short and J 4 bases short, with 9 bases between.